Included here is one T cell receptor beta chain sequence, with context. Antigen specificity is unknown. This sample is part of a study of circulating and synovial CD4+ cells in juvenile arthritis. General study points: These repertoires were less diverse than bulk blood CD4 repertoires. Circulating pathogenic-like lymphocytes shared a substantially higher fraction of CDR3 sequences with synovium than bulk blood.

The table came from immunoSEQ multiplex PCR; TCRdb's copy has only in-frame clones and leaves some out. Found here are tens of thousands of clones, around 96% of them singletons; the top ten hold approximately 0.68%. Germline CDR1 and CDR2: SEHNR and FQNEAQ (reference sequence). The J segment lost 0 bases and the V segment lost 0 bases, leaving 6 bases of the junction unmatched. The CDR3 has 17 residues. Material: CD4+ T cells from blood. The receptor was derived from a human donor with juvenile idiopathic arthritis. V and J are TRBV7-9 and TRBJ2-7, with TRBD2 matching over 9 bases. The CDR3 nucleotides are TGTGCCAGCAGCTTAGCCCGCGGACTAGCGTCCTCCTACGAGCAGTACTTC. Translation: CASSLARGLASSYEQYF.